This TCR beta chain came from a study of T cells after yellow fever vaccination. Study findings and constraints: By day 5 rather than day 15, the secondary response had peaked, though it was weaker. Among primary-vaccination clones, most reappeared after the booster, at roughly 95% for CD4 and 85% to 90% for CD8. A minor fraction of clonotypes spanned both CD4 and CD8 compartments.

Each CDR3 protein gets one entry after TCRdb re-called the 5' RACE reads with MiXCR. Here the sample spans approximately 160,000 distinct CDR3 sequences, roughly 6.2% being singletons. As for this clonotype: Its antigen remains unidentified.

The length of the CDR3 is 18 residues. The V gene lost 0 bases and the J gene lost 4 bases, with 16 bases spanning the gap. From germline, CDR1 is LGHNA and CDR2 YSLEER. The sample here was CD4+ T cells sorted from PBMCs, taken on the day of the first yellow fever vaccination. This clonotype originated in a man between 18 and 29 years old who received the YFV17D yellow fever vaccine. This chain uses TRBV4-3 with TRBJ2-6; TRBD2 is a possible D gene (5 bases). The CDR3 here is CASSQDGPGVRGANVLTF. In DNA, the CDR3 is TGCGCCAGCAGCCAAGATGGGCCCGGGGTTCGCGGGGCCAACGTCCTGACTTTC.